This TCR beta chain was recovered during a study of T cells in localized non-small cell lung cancer. Germline V gives CDR1 SGHNT, CDR2 YENEEA. After removal of 5 bases from V and 1 base from J, the junction contained 4 bases not matched to a gene. The CDR3 is made up of 14 amino acids. The repertoire was sequenced with immunoSEQ multiplex PCR; TCRdb's copy has only in-frame clones and lacks some. This table has tens of thousands of clones, around 93% appearing once. Study-wide results and limits: Sequence data derive from only one tumor region, so heterogeneity remains possible. Adjacent lung held a median 57 of the top 100 tumor clones.

Turning to this clone: The antigen is unknown.

J is TRBJ1-1 and V is TRBV11-3, with 7 nucleotides matching TRBD1. The TCR originated in an older female donor with stage II lung adenocarcinoma. The sequencing here drew on peripheral blood mononuclear cells, taken before any cancer treatment. The CDR3, as DNA: TGTGCCAGCAGCCCCAGGGGGGCGAACACTGAAGCTTTCTTT. It codes for CASSPRGANTEAFF.